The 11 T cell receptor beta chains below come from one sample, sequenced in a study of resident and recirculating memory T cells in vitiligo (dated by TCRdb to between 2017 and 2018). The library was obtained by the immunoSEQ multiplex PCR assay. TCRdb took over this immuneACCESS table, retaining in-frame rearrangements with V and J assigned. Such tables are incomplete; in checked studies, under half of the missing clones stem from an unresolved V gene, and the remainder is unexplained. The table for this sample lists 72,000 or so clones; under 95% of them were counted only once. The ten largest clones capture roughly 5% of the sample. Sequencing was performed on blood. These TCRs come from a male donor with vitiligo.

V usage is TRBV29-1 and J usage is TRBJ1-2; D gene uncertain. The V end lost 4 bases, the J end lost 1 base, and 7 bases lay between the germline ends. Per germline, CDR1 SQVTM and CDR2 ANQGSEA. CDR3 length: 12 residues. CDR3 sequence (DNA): TGCAGCGTTGGGAGCGGTAACTATGGCTACACCTTC. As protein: CSVGSGNYGYTF.

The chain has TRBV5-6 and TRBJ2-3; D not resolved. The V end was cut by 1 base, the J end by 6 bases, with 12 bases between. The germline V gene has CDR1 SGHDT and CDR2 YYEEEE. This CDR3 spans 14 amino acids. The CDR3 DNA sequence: TGTGCCAGCAGCTTGTCGGTCCCTCTCGATACGCAGTATTTT. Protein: CASSLSVPLDTQYF.

The CDR3 reads CASSFPSGVENIQYF. In DNA, the CDR3 is TGTGCCAGCAGTTTCCCCTCGGGGGTGGAGAACATTCAGTACTTC. The chain has TRBV28 and TRBJ2-4; weak D call: TRBD2 (6 bases). The CDR3 length is 15 residues. The germline gives CDR1 MDHEN, CDR2 SYDVKM. Trimming removed 3 bases from V and 7 bases from J, with 16 bases in between.

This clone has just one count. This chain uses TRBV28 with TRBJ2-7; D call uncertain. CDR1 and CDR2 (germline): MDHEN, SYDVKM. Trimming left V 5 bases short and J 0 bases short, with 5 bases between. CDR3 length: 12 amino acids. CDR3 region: CASSLSSYEQYF. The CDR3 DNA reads TGTGCCAGCAGTCTTTCCTCCTACGAGCAGTACTTC.

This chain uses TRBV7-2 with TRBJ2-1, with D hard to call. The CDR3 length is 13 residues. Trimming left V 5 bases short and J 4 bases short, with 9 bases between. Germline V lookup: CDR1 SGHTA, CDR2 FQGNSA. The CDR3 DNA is TGTGCCAGCAGCGCCGAGTCTTACAATGAGCAGTTCTTC. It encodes CASSAESYNEQFF.

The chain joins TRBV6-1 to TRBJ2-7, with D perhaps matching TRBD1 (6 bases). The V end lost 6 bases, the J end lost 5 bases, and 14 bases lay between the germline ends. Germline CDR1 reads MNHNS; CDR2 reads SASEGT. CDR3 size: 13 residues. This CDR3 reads CASRRTVRDEQYF. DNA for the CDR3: TGTGCCAGCAGGAGGACAGTCCGCGACGAGCAGTACTTC.

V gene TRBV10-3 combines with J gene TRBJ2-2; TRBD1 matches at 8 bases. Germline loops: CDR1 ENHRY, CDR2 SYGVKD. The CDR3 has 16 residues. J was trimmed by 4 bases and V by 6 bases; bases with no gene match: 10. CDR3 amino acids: CAISPDQGAGTGELFF. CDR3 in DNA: TGTGCCATCAGCCCCGATCAGGGGGCGGGCACCGGGGAGCTGTTTTTT.

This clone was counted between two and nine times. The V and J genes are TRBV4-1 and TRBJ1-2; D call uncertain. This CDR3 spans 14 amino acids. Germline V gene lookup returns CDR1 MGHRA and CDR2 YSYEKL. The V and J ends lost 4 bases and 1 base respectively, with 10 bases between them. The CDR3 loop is CASSRLPVNYGYTF. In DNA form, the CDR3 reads TGCGCCAGCAGCCGACTACCGGTTAACTATGGCTACACCTTC.

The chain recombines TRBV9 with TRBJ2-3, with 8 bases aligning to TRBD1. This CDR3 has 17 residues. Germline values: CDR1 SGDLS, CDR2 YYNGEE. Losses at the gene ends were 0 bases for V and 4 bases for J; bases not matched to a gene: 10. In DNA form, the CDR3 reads TGTGCCAGCAGCGTAGAAAGTAACAGGGGGGTAGCAGATACGCAGTATTTT. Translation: CASSVESNRGVADTQYF. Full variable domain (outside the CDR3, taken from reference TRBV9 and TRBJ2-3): DSGVTQTPKHLITATGQRVTLRCSPRSGDLSVYWYQQSLDQGLQFLIQYYNGEERAKGNILERFSAQQFPDLHSELNLSSLELGDSALYFCASSVESNRGVADTQYFGPGTRLTVL.

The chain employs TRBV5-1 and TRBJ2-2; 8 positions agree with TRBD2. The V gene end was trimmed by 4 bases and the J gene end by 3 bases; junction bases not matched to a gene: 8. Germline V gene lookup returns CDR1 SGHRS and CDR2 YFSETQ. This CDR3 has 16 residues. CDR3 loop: CASSPGGTDYTGELFF. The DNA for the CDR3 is TGCGCCAGCAGCCCGGGGGGGACTGACTACACCGGGGAGCTGTTTTTT.

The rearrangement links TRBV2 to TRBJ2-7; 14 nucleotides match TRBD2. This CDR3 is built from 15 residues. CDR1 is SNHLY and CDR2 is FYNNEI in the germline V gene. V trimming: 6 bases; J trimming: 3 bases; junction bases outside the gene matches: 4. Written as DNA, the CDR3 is TGTGCCAGCAGAGGGACTAGCGGGAGACTCTACGAGCAGTACTTC. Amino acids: CASRGTSGRLYEQYF.